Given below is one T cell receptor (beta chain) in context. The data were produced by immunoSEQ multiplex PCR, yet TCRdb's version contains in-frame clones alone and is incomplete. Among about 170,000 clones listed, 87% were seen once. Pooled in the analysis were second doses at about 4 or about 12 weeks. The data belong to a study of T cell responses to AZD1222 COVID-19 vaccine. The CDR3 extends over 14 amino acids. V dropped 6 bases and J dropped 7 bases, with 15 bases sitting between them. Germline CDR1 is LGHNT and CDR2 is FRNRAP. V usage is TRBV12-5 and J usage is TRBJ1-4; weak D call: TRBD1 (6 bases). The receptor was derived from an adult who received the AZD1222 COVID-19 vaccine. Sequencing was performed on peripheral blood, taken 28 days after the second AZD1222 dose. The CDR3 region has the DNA TGTGCTAGTGGGCGTGAAGGGGGGGGTGAAAAACTGTTTTTT. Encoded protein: CASGREGGGEKLFF.